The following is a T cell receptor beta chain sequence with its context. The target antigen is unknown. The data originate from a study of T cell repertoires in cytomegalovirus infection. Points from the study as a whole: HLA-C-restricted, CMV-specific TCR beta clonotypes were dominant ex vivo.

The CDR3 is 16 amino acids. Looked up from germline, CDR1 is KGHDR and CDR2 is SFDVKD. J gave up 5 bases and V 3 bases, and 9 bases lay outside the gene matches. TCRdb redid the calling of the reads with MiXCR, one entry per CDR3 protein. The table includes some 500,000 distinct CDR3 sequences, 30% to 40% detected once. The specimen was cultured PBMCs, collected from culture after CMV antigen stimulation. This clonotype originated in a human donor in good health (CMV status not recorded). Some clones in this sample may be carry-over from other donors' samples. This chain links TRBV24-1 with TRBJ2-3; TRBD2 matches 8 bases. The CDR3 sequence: CATSDRSGKVEDTQYF. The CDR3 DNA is TGTGCCACCAGTGATCGTAGCGGGAAGGTGGAAGATACGCAGTATTTT.